These 19 T cell receptor beta chains share one sample of origin, sequenced in a study of cytomegalovirus exposure and HLA in healthy donors. Both 60 Vbeta primers and 13 Jbeta primers went into the PCR. Measured with immunoSEQ multiplex PCR; TCRdb has only the in-frame clones, and not every one. The sample records roughly 100,000 clones, about 70% being singletons. Sample: PBMCs. These receptors were collected from a man younger than 40 in good health and CMV-seronegative.

The rearrangement links TRBV19 to TRBJ1-1, with 12 nucleotides matching TRBD1. The V gene end was trimmed by 5 bases and the J gene end by 4 bases; junction bases not matched to a gene: 11. The CDR3 is 17 amino acids. The germline V gene encodes CDR1 LNHDA and CDR2 SQIVND (reference sequence). The CDR3 spells CASSSPGQGAKSTEAFF. CDR3 coding DNA: TGTGCCAGTAGTTCTCCGGGACAGGGGGCAAAAAGCACTGAAGCTTTCTTT.

V gene TRBV29-1 combines with J gene TRBJ2-7; TRBD2 aligns across 9 bases. Looked up from germline, CDR1 is SQVTM and CDR2 is ANQGSEA. This CDR3 region has 14 residues. The trim removed 6 bases at V and 4 bases at J, leaving 10 bases unmatched. In DNA form, the CDR3 reads TGCAGCGTGAGGCGGGGGGGCGCAAAGTACGAGCAGTACTTC. This codes for CSVRRGGAKYEQYF.

The chain employs TRBV2 and TRBJ2-1, with a possible D match to TRBD1 (6 bases). This CDR3 spans 14 amino acids. Trimming cost V 5 bases and J 5 bases, with 13 bases left between them. Looked up from germline, CDR1 is SNHLY and CDR2 is FYNNEI. CDR3 in DNA: TGTGCCAGCAGTAGTCAGGGGAGTGACAATGAGCAGTTCTTC. The encoded protein is CASSSQGSDNEQFF.

The CDR3 protein is CASSLEGRLAGVETQYF. The CDR3 coding sequence is TGTGCCAGCAGCTTAGAGGGCCGGCTAGCGGGAGTGGAGACCCAGTACTTC. This chain connects TRBV7-2 to TRBJ2-5; 10 bases map to TRBD2. V was clipped by 1 base and J by 5 bases; unmatched bases: 10. CDR1 is SGHTA and CDR2 is FQGNSA in the germline V gene. This CDR3 has 17 residues.

This clone has a handful of counts. The rearrangement uses TRBV19 and TRBJ2-7, with D perhaps matching TRBD1 (6 bases). V lost 3 bases and J lost 2, with 8 bases in between. The CDR3 is 13 amino acids. Germline-derived CDR1 and CDR2 are LNHDA and SQIVND (reference sequence). CDR3: CASSMGAAYEQYF. CDR3 nucleotides: TGTGCCAGTAGTATGGGGGCTGCCTACGAGCAGTACTTC. Full variable domain (rest looked up from reference TRBV19 and TRBJ2-7): DGGITQSPKYLFRKEGQNVTLSCEQNLNHDAMYWYRQDPGQGLRLIYYSQIVNDFQKGDIAEGYSVSREKKESFPLTVTSAQKNPTAFYLCASSMGAAYEQYFGPGTRLTVT.

The V and J genes are TRBV9 and TRBJ2-1; the match to TRBD2 covers 10 bases. The V segment lost 3 bases and the J segment 5 bases; nucleotides outside the gene matches: 5. This CDR3 has 15 residues. From germline, CDR1 is SGDLS and CDR2 YYNGEE. For the CDR3, the DNA is TGTGCCAGCAGCGCTGACGGGACTAGCGACAATGAGCAGTTCTTC. Its translation is CASSADGTSDNEQFF.

V usage is TRBV7-2 and J usage is TRBJ2-1; TRBD1 matches at 10 bases. After removal of 5 bases from V and 8 bases from J, the junction contained 15 bases not matched to a gene. The CDR3 covers 17 residues. The germline CDR1 and CDR2 sequences are SGHTA and FQGNSA. In nucleotides, the CDR3 is TGTGCCAGCAGCAGAGGGGACAGGGGCGCTGGTATAGATGAGCAGTTCTTC. Encoded protein: CASSRGDRGAGIDEQFF.

V gene TRBV19 combines with J gene TRBJ2-4; 11 bases fit TRBD2. With 7 bases clipped from V and 9 bases from J, the junction kept 8 bases outside the gene matches. CDR1 LNHDA and CDR2 SQIVND come from the germline V gene (reference sequence). This CDR3 spans 14 amino acids. The CDR3 sequence is CASKTSGRGSIQYF. As DNA, the CDR3 is TGTGCCAGTAAAACTAGCGGGAGAGGTAGCATTCAGTACTTC.

The chain employs TRBV19 and TRBJ2-2; TRBD2 aligns across 10 bases. The ends lost 3 bases at V and 0 bases at J; junction bases unmatched: 4. The CDR3 runs to 17 residues. Germline V gives CDR1 LNHDA, CDR2 SQIVND (reference sequence). This CDR3 reads CASSILLAGANTGELFF. The CDR3 DNA is TGTGCCAGTAGTATCCTTCTAGCGGGAGCGAACACCGGGGAGCTGTTTTTT.

This chain connects TRBV5-6 to TRBJ1-1, with D possibly matching TRBD1 (6 bases). Germline V CDR1 and CDR2: SGHDT, YYEEEE. The CDR3 length is 14 residues. The V end was cut by 0 bases, the J end by 3 bases, with 9 bases between. CDR3 sequence: CASSLGGGYTEAFF. The CDR3 DNA is TGTGCCAGCAGCTTGGGTGGGGGCTACACTGAAGCTTTCTTT.

This clone was counted between two and nine times. The chain is built from TRBV25-1 and TRBJ2-7, with D perhaps TRBD2 (6 bases). Germline loops: CDR1 MGHDK, CDR2 SYGVNS. CDR3 size: 12 residues. The V and J ends lost 4 bases and 7 bases respectively, with 11 bases between them. CDR3 loop: CASSGMGREQYF. CDR3 coding DNA: TGTGCCAGCAGTGGGATGGGGAGGGAGCAGTACTTC.

V usage is TRBV19 and J usage is TRBJ1-1; possible D gene TRBD1, 6 bases. V lost 5 bases and J lost 1, with 14 bases in between. CDR1 is LNHDA, CDR2 SQIVND, per germline (reference sequence). The CDR3 contains 15 residues. CDR3 region: CASSSLQGWNTEAFF. Here the CDR3 DNA reads TGTGCCAGTAGTTCGTTACAGGGATGGAACACTGAAGCTTTCTTT.

The rearrangement links TRBV14 to TRBJ2-5; TRBD2 aligns across 12 bases. Germline loops: CDR1 SGHDN, CDR2 FVKESK. After removal of 4 bases from V and 5 bases from J, the junction contained 17 bases not matched to a gene. The CDR3 extends over 19 amino acids. The CDR3 reads CASSPTYGLAGPTGETQYF. In DNA form, the CDR3 reads TGTGCCAGCAGCCCCACCTACGGACTAGCGGGACCTACCGGGGAGACCCAGTACTTC.

This chain joins TRBV19 and TRBJ2-2, with no clear D. The CDR3 is 13 residues long. Between the trimmed V and J ends, which lost 6 bases and 4 bases, there was a span of 9 bases. CDR1 LNHDA and CDR2 SQIVND come from the germline V gene (reference sequence). The chain's CDR3 is CASRLSGTGELFF. The CDR3 nucleotides read TGTGCCAGTAGGCTGTCGGGCACCGGGGAGCTGTTTTTT.

This clone has a handful of counts. The rearrangement uses TRBV4-1 and TRBJ2-1; no clear D. In germline, CDR1 is MGHRA, CDR2 YSYEKL. This CDR3 has 13 amino acids. The V end lost 2 bases, the J end lost 2 bases, and 4 bases lay between the germline ends. The CDR3 coding sequence is TGCGCCAGCAGCCAAAGCCCCTACAATGAGCAGTTCTTC. It specifies CASSQSPYNEQFF.

This chain joins TRBV29-1 and TRBJ2-5, with 7 bases lining up with TRBD1. Germline V gives CDR1 SQVTM, CDR2 ANQGSEA. V lost 8 bases to trimming and J lost 2 bases; unmatched junction nucleotides: 5. This CDR3 comprises 12 residues. The CDR3 reads CSTRQGQETQYF. CDR3 nucleotides: TGCAGCACCCGACAGGGTCAAGAGACCCAGTACTTC. Filled out from reference TRBV29-1 and TRBJ2-5, the complete variable domain reads SAVISQKPSRDICQRGTSLTIQCQVDSQVTMMFWYRQQPGQSLTLIATANQGSEATYESGFVIDKFPISRPNLTFSTLTVSNMSPEDSSIYLCSTRQGQETQYFGPGTRLLVL.

The chain links TRBV27 to TRBJ2-1; 13 bases agree with TRBD2. The CDR3 consists of 18 residues. Trimming cost V 5 bases and J 9 bases; bases outside gene matches: 16. The germline CDR1 and CDR2 sequences are MNHEY and SMNVEV (reference sequence). The CDR3 reads CASSPYPRLAGGSVEQFF. As DNA, the CDR3 is TGTGCCAGCAGTCCCTATCCCAGACTAGCGGGAGGATCGGTTGAGCAGTTCTTC.

The chain combines TRBV4-1 with TRBJ2-3, with a possible D match to TRBD1 (5 bases). V was cut by 0 bases and J by 0 bases, with 10 bases left in between. The CDR3 is 16 residues long. Germline assignment: CDR1 MGHRA and CDR2 YSYEKL. The CDR3 is CASSQEGQGSTDTQYF. The CDR3 DNA is TGCGCCAGCAGCCAAGAAGGCCAGGGCAGCACAGATACGCAGTATTTT.

This clone appeared a few times. The rearrangement links TRBV5-1 to TRBJ1-1; D call uncertain. This CDR3 is built from 15 residues. Germline values: CDR1 SGHRS, CDR2 YFSETQ. V lost 0 bases, J lost 4 bases, and 13 bases lay in between. Written as DNA, the CDR3 is TGCGCCAGCAGCTTGGCCACTTTTGTCGGCACTGAAGCTTTCTTT. It is translated as CASSLATFVGTEAFF.